The T cell receptor beta chain described here comes from a study of cytomegalovirus exposure and HLA in healthy donors (dated by TCRdb to the late 2010s). At the level of the whole study: According to a later analysis, the roughly 130 validation repertoires were produced on the same platform as the roughly 700 repertoires of the first cohort. The study aimed to test whether cataloging public T cell receptors could reveal signatures of past pathogen exposure. Besides the first cohort of 666 subjects, a separate validation cohort made up of 90 to 150 different subjects was used. To predict cytomegalovirus infection status, the study brought together high-throughput TCR immunosequencing, statistical association of individual TCRs with disease status, and machine learning.

The research as a whole found: The validation cohort had no HLA typing available for a later analysis, so co-occurrence within that cohort was assessed over all 120 or so repertoires. In the study, some 160 TCR beta chains were listed as associated with cytomegalovirus. In a later analysis, TCRs clustered in the first cohort were found to also tend to co-occur in the 120 or so validation repertoires, with approximately 94% of cluster scores above 0. In both the original and validation cohorts, the classifier was reported to diagnose cytomegalovirus status with high specificity and sensitivity. In vitro tests confirmed that a few of the cytomegalovirus-associated TCR beta chains recognize cytomegalovirus antigens. The authors suggested that the approach could potentially be extended to other disease states and immunological phenotypes. While some public TCRs were present in many individuals, most TCR sequences turned up only very rarely across donors.

A note on this clone: What this receptor recognizes is not known. It has no much larger one-base neighbor in the sample; base qualities were not kept.

Separate from the approximately 730-subject first cohort, the validation cohort of roughly 130 subjects was the group to which the donors belonged. The method behind the library was the immunoSEQ multiplex PCR assay. Under the source paper's analysis protocol: A statistical classification framework was built to diagnose cytomegalovirus status from the catalog of TCR beta chain sequences. TCRdb holds this immuneACCESS table with in-frame rearrangements only. Some clones are missing; in checked studies, unresolved V genes explain under half, and the rest has no known cause. The V and J calls and clone size were taken over from that table, and D and trimming were inferred from the DNA. The sample profile shows roughly 70,000 clones; around four fifths of them were found once. About 3% of the sample is held by the ten biggest clonotypes. V is clipped by 7 bases and J by 4 bases, and the sequence between their germline boundaries is 5 bases long. Including cysteine and phenylalanine, the CDR3 has 11 amino acids. Only CDR3 DNA remains: 33 bases, in frame from the first base. Taken from the germline V gene, the CDR1 and CDR2 loops are MNHNS and SASEGT.

The material sequenced was PBMCs. The TCR was taken from a man aged 30-40 years in good health and CMV-seronegative. The chain couples TRBV6-1 to TRBJ2-1; the D gene cannot be named for sure. CDR3 loop: CASTRYNEQFF. The DNA reads as follows: TGTGCCAGCACGCGGTACAATGAGCAGTTCTTC.